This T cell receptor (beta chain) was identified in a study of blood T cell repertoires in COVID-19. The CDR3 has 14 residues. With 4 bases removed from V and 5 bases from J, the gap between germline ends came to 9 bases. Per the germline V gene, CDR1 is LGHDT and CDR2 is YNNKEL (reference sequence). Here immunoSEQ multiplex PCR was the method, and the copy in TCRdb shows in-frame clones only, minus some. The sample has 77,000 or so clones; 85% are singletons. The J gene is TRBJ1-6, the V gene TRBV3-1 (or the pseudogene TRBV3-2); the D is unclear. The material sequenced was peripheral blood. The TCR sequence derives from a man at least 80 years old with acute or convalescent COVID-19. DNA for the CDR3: TGTGCCAGCAGCCCCCTCGGGGATAATTCACCCCTCCACTTT. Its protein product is CASSPLGDNSPLHF.